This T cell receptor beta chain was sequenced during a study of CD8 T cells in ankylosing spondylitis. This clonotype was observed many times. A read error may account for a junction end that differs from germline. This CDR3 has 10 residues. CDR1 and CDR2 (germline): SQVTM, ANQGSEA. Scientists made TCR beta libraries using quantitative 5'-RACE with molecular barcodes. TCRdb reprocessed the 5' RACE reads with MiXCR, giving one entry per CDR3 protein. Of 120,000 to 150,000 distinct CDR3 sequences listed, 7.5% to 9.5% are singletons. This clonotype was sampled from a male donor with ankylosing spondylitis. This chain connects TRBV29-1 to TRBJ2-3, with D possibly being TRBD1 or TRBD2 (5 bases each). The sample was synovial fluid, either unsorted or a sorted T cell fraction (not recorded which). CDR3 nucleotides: TGCAGCGTGACCTCCGGGACGCCGTATTTT. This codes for CSVTSGTPYF.